This entry lists 4 T cell receptor beta chains sequenced from one sample in a study of T-cell reconstitution after alpha-beta-depleted transplantation in children. Using unique molecular identifiers, the investigators prepared the TCRbeta library. From the PCR reads, TCRdb called clonotypes with MiXCR, one entry per CDR3 protein. This sample has about 980,000 distinct CDR3 sequences, with about 29% found just once. The source was PBMCs, mostly from graft donor cells, collected 360 days after TCRalphabeta/CD19-depleted stem cell transplant. All receptors derive from a boy younger than two who had a stem cell transplant for SCID, so the T cells may come from the graft donor.

The CDR3, as DNA: TGCAGCGTTGAAGTAAGTACGAATGAGCAGTTCTTC. This sequence encodes CSVEVSTNEQFF. The rearrangement uses TRBV29-1 and TRBJ2-1; D not certain. The CDR3 extends over 12 amino acids. Germline CDR1 is SQVTM and CDR2 is ANQGSEA. The V end was cut by 1 base, the J end by 7 bases, with 8 bases between.

The chain uses TRBV6-2 or TRBV6-3 and TRBJ2-1; no definite D call. The CDR3 is 15 amino acids. Between the trimmed V and J ends, which lost 10 bases and 7 bases, there was a span of 23 bases. Per germline, CDR1 MNHEY and CDR2 SVGEGT. The CDR3 reads CAIRNYKGRWNEQFF. CDR3 in DNA: TGTGCCATCCGGAATTATAAGGGCCGGTGGAATGAGCAGTTCTTC.

This clonotype was picked up many times. The DNA for the CDR3 is TGTGCCAGCTCACCTGGACAGCAAGAGACCCAGTACTTC. As protein: CASSPGQQETQYF. The chain combines TRBV18 with TRBJ2-5; D might be TRBD1 (6 bases). Trimming removed 3 bases from V and 2 bases from J, with 7 bases in between. CDR1 is KGHSH, CDR2 LQKENI, per germline. The CDR3 sequence is 13 residues long.

This clonotype was seen only a few times. The V gene is TRBV10-3, the J gene TRBJ2-3; either TRBD1 or TRBD2 may supply D (5 bases each). Per the germline V gene, CDR1 is ENHRY and CDR2 is SYGVKD. The CDR3 loop spans 17 amino acids. V was pared by 2 bases and J by 2 bases, with 17 bases between. As DNA, the CDR3 is TGTGCCATCAGTGAGACCCACTCGAGAGGGGCCACAGATACGCAGTATTTT. It yields the protein CAISETHSRGATDTQYF.